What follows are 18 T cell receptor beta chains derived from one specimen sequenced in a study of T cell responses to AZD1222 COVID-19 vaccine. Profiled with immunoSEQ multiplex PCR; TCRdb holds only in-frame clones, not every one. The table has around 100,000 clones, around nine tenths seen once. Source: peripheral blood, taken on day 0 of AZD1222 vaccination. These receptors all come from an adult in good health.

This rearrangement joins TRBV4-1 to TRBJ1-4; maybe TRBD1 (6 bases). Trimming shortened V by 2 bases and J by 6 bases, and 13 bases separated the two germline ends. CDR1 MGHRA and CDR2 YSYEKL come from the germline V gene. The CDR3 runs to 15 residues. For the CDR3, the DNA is TGCGCCAGCAGCCAAACAGGGACCCTAGATGAAAAACTGTTTTTT. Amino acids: CASSQTGTLDEKLFF.

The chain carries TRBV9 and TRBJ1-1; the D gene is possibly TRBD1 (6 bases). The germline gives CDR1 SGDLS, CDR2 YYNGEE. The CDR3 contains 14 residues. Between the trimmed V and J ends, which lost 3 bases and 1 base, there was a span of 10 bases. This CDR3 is CASSGNRENTEAFF. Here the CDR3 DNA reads TGTGCCAGCAGCGGGAACAGGGAGAACACTGAAGCTTTCTTT.

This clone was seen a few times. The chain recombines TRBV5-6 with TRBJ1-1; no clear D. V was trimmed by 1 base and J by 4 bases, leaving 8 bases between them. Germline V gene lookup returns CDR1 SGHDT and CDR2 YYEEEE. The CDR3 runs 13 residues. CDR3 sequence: CASSLPAGTEAFF. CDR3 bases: TGTGCCAGCAGCTTGCCTGCGGGCACTGAAGCTTTCTTT.

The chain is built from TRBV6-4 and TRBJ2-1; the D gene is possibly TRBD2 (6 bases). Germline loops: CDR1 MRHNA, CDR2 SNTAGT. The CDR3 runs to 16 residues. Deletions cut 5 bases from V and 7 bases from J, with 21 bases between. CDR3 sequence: CASSKYSGDFTNEQFF. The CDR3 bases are TGTGCCAGCAGTAAATATTCTGGGGACTTTACAAATGAGCAGTTCTTC.

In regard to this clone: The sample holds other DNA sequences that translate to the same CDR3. The CDR3 region is CASSLSGANVLTF. The CDR3 DNA reads as TGCGCCAGCAGCTTGTCTGGGGCCAACGTCCTGACTTTC. The chain has TRBV5-1 and TRBJ2-6; the D is unclear. The CDR3 is 13 residues long. V was clipped by 1 base and J by 1 base, with 0 bases between them. Per germline, CDR1 SGHRS and CDR2 YFSETQ.

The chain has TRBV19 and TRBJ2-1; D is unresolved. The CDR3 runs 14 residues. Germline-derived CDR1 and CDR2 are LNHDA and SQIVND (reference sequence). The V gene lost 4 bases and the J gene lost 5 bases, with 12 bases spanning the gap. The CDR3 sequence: CASSNGVLNNEQFF. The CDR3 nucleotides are TGTGCCAGTAGTAATGGTGTATTAAACAATGAGCAGTTCTTC.

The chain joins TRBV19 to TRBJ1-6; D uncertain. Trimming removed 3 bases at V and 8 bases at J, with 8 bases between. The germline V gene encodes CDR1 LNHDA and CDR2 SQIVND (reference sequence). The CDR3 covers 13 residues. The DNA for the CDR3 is TGTGCCAGTAGTATTCTTGATGATTCACCCCTCCACTTT. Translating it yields CASSILDDSPLHF. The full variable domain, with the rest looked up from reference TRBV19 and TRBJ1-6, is DGGITQSPKYLFRKEGQNVTLSCEQNLNHDAMYWYRQDPGQGLRLIYYSQIVNDFQKGDIAEGYSVSREKKESFPLTVTSAQKNPTAFYLCASSILDDSPLHFGNGTRLTVT.

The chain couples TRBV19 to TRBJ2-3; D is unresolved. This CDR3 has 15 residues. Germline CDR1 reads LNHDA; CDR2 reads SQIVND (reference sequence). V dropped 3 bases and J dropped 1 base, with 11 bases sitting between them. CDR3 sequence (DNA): TGTGCCAGTAGTATGCTAGGGATACGCACAGATACGCAGTATTTT. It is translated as CASSMLGIRTDTQYF.

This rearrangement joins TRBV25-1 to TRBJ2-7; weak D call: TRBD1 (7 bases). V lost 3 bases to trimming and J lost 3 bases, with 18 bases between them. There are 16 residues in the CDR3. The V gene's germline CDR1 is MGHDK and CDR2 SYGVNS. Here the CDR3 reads CASSEETGTAGYEQYF. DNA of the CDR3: TGTGCCAGCAGTGAGGAAACCGGGACAGCGGGCTACGAGCAGTACTTC.

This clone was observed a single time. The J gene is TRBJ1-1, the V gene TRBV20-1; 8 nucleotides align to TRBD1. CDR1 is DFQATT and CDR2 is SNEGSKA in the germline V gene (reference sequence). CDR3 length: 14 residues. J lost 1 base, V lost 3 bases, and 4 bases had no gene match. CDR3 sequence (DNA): TGCAGTGCTAGTTTGACAGGGGCGAACACTGAAGCTTTCTTT. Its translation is CSASLTGANTEAFF.

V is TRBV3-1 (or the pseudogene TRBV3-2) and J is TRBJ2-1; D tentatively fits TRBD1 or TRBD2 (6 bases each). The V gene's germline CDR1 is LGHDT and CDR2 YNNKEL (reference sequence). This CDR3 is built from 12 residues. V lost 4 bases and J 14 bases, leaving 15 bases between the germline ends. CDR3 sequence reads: CASSRGASGEFF. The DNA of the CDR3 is TGTGCCAGCAGCCGGGGGGCCTCCGGAGAGTTCTTC.

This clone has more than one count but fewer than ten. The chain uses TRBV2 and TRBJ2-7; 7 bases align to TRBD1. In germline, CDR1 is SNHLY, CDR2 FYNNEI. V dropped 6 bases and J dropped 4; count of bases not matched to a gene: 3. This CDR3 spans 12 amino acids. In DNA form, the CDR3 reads TGTGCCAGCAGGGAACAGGGGTACGAGCAGTACTTC. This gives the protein CASREQGYEQYF.

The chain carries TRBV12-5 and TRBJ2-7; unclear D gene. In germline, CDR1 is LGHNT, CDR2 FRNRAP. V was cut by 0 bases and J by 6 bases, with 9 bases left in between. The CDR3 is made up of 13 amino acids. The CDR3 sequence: CASGLVGWGEQYF. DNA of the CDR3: TGTGCTAGTGGTTTGGTGGGGTGGGGCGAGCAGTACTTC.

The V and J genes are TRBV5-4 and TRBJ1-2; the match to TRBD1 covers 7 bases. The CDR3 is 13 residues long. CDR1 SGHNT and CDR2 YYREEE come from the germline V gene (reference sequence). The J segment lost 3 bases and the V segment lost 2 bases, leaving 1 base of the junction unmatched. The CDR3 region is CASSFGTDYGYTF. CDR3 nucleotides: TGTGCCAGCAGCTTTGGGACAGACTATGGCTACACCTTC.

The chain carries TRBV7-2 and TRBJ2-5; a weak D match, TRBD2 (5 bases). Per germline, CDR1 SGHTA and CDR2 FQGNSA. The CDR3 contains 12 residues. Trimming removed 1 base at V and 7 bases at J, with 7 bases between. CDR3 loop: CASSLDRGTQYF. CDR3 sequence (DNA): TGTGCCAGCAGCTTAGACCGGGGGACCCAGTACTTC.

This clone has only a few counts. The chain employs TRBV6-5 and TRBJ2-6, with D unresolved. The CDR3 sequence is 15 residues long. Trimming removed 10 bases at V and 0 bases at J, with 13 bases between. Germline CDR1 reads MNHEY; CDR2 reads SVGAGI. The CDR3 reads CATCPRHSGANVLTF. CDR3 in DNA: TGTGCCACCTGCCCCCGACACTCTGGGGCCAACGTCCTGACTTTC.

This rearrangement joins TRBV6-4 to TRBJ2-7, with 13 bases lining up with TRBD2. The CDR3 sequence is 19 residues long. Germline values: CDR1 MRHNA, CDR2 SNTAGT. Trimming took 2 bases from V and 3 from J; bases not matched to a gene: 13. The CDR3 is CASSDRRTSGRAQGYEQYF. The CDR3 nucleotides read TGTGCCAGCAGTGACCGTCGAACTAGCGGGAGGGCCCAAGGCTACGAGCAGTACTTC.

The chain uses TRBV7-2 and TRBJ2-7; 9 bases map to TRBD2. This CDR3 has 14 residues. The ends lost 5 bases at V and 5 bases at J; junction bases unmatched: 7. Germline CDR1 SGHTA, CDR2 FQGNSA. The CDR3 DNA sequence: TGTGCCAGCAGCCCGTTAGCGGGAGTCAACGAGCAGTACTTC. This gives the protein CASSPLAGVNEQYF.